A single sample is the source of the 20 T cell receptor beta chains below, sequenced in a study of identical twins. TCRdb re-derived calls from the 5' RACE reads in MiXCR, one entry per CDR3 protein. This sample has approximately 1.8 million distinct CDR3 sequences, with 32% found just once. The sequencing sample was made of cord blood. Receptors were obtained from a newborn girl in good health.

Concerning this clonotype itself: One junction end does not reproduce the germline sequence, and a read error may be involved. The rearrangement links TRBV12-3 or TRBV12-4 to TRBJ2-1, with TRBD2 matching 9 bases. The CDR3 sequence is 15 residues long. CDR3 loop: CASGLGTSSCNEQFF. In DNA, the CDR3 is TGTGCCAGCGGTTTAGGGACTAGCTCCTGCAATGAGCAGTTCTTC.

This clonotype has a single count. The junction departs from germline at one end; a sequencing error may be responsible. The J gene is TRBJ2-6, the V gene TRBV27; D is perhaps TRBD1 (6 bases). CDR3 length: 15 amino acids. In germline, CDR1 is MNHEY, CDR2 SMNVEV (reference sequence). In DNA form, the CDR3 reads TGTGCCAGCAAAAACGGGATTCTGGGGGCCAACGTCCCGACTTTC. As protein: CASKNGILGANVPTF.

In its sample, this clonotype was seen a few times. The chain joins TRBV7-9 to TRBJ1-5; D is perhaps TRBD1 (6 bases). The germline CDR1 and CDR2 sequences are SEHNR and FQNEAQ (reference sequence). The V and J ends lost 8 bases and 9 bases respectively, with 23 bases between them. The CDR3 length is 15 residues. The CDR3 sequence is CASSSWGGPAWPQHF. In DNA form, the CDR3 reads TGTGCCAGCTCCTCGTGGGGGGGCCCAGCTTGGCCCCAGCATTTT.

The CDR3 nucleotides are TGTGCCAGCAGCCATCAGGGCCGGTACGAGCAGTACTTC. Protein: CASSHQGRYEQYF. V is TRBV3-1 and J is TRBJ2-7; tentatively, D is TRBD1 (5 bases). The V end was cut by 3 bases, the J end by 4 bases, with 10 bases between. Germline V gives CDR1 LGHDT, CDR2 YNNKEL (reference sequence). CDR3 length: 13 residues.

V is TRBV4-1 and J is TRBJ1-1, with 9 bases matching TRBD1. The germline V gene has CDR1 MGHRA and CDR2 YSYEKL. This CDR3 contains 15 residues. Germline trimming cut 0 bases from V and 4 bases from J; bases unmatched to any gene: 3. CDR3 bases: TGCGCCAGCAGCCAAGAACAGGGGGCGAGCACTGAAGCTTTCTTT. Protein product: CASSQEQGASTEAFF.

This clonotype was recorded at least ten times. V gene TRBV29-1 combines with J gene TRBJ2-1; 8 nucleotides match TRBD1. This CDR3 comprises 16 residues. V shed 1 base and J 2 bases; nucleotides not matched to a gene: 7. The germline gives CDR1 SQVTM, CDR2 ANQGSEA. As DNA, the CDR3 is TGCAGCGTTGAAGGTAGAACAGGGGGTACCTACAATGAGCAGTTCTTC. Translated, it gives CSVEGRTGGTYNEQFF.

J is TRBJ2-7 and V is TRBV20-1; TRBD1 aligns across 8 bases. TRBJ2-5 matches the DNA end more closely, so the J call is doubtful. The CDR3 covers 14 residues. The germline V gene encodes CDR1 DFQATT and CDR2 SNEGSKA (reference sequence). CDR3 coding DNA: TGCAGTGCCTCCATAAGGACAGGGAAAGAGACCCAGTACTTC. Its protein is CSASIRTGKETQYF.

The chain combines TRBV7-2 with TRBJ1-2; D gene unclear. Germline V gene sequence: CDR1 SGHTA, CDR2 FQGNSA. This CDR3 contains 12 residues. V dropped 4 bases and J dropped 4 bases, with 7 bases sitting between them. DNA of the CDR3: TGTGCCAGCAGCTCAAACCTCTATGGCTACACCTTC. This translates into CASSSNLYGYTF.

The sample holds many counts of this clonotype. The chain uses TRBV4-2 and TRBJ2-7; D unresolved. The CDR3 runs to 16 residues. Trimming shortened V by 1 base and J by 0 bases, and 13 bases separated the two germline ends. CDR1 and CDR2 from the germline V gene are LGHNA and YNFKEQ. The CDR3 sequence is CASSQGGGPNSYEQYF. CDR3 DNA: TGTGCCAGCAGCCAAGGTGGTGGGCCAAACTCCTACGAGCAGTACTTC.

This clonotype was observed a few times. The rearrangement joins TRBV15 to TRBJ2-4; D unresolved. The germline V gene has CDR1 LNHNV and CDR2 YYDKDF (reference sequence). V was trimmed by 1 base and J by 7 bases, leaving 14 bases between them. The CDR3 totals 15 residues. The DNA of the CDR3 is TGTGCCACCAGCAGAGTTCGAGAAGTGCTTAACATTCAGTACTTC. This gives the protein CATSRVREVLNIQYF.

The V gene is TRBV20-1, the J gene TRBJ2-1, with TRBD2 identical over 12 bases. The CDR3 runs 18 residues. Germline V gene sequence: CDR1 DFQATT, CDR2 SNEGSKA (reference sequence). V lost 6 bases, J lost 0 bases, and 12 bases stayed unmatched. CDR3 nucleotides: TGCAGTGCCCTTGGCGGACTAGCGGGACCGAGCTCCTACAATGAGCAGTTCTTC. It specifies CSALGGLAGPSSYNEQFF.

This clonotype was detected only a few times. CDR3 in DNA: TGTGCCAGCAGCGAGGGGGGGCCCTATGGCTACACCTTC. This codes for CASSEGGPYGYTF. This chain links TRBV28 with TRBJ1-2, with a tentative D call TRBD1 (6 bases). V was clipped by 6 bases and J by 4 bases, with 12 bases between them. The CDR3 consists of 13 residues. Per the germline V gene, CDR1 is MDHEN and CDR2 is SYDVKM.

The rearrangement links TRBV13 to TRBJ2-1, with TRBD2 identical over 11 bases. The V and J ends lost 3 bases and 12 bases, in that order; junction bases with no gene match: 16. Looked up from germline, CDR1 is PRHDT and CDR2 is FYEKMQ (reference sequence). This CDR3 has 17 residues. The DNA for the CDR3 is TGTGCCAGCAGCTTCTTGAACGGGACTAGCGGACGGTATGGGCAGTTCTTC. This codes for CASSFLNGTSGRYGQFF.

Concerning this clonotype itself: A much larger clone differs from this one at a single base, so this may be a read error. This chain joins TRBV18 and TRBJ2-5; D uncertain. Looked up from germline, CDR1 is KGHSH and CDR2 is LQKENI. The CDR3 has 11 residues. Here the CDR3 DNA reads TGTGCCAGCCCACCACTGGAGACCCAGTACTTC. Translating gives CASPPLETQYF. The whole variable domain, filled in from reference TRBV18 and TRBJ2-5, reads NAGVMQNPRHLVRRRGQEARLRCSPMKGHSHVYWYRQLPEEGLKFMVYLQKENIIDESGMPKERFSAEFPKEGPSILRIQQVVRGDSAAYFCASPPLETQYFGPGTRLLVL.

The rearrangement links TRBV5-1 to TRBJ1-4; D may be TRBD1 (5 bases). This CDR3 has 15 amino acids. Germline CDR1 and CDR2: SGHRS and YFSETQ. The germline V and J ends were trimmed by 0 bases and 8 bases, with 14 bases remaining between them. Here the CDR3 reads CASSLGTRGSEKLFF. In nucleotides, the CDR3 is TGCGCCAGCAGCTTGGGGACGCGGGGGAGCGAAAAACTGTTTTTT.

The J gene is TRBJ2-6, the V gene TRBV7-8; 10 bases are a match to TRBD1. Looked up from germline, CDR1 is SGHVS and CDR2 is FQNEAQ. This CDR3 has 20 residues. With 5 bases clipped from V and 3 bases from J, the junction kept 16 bases outside the gene matches. The DNA for the CDR3 is TGTGCCAGCAGCCGCCCCCCGGGACAGGGGCTACTTGGTGGGGCCAACGTCCTGACTTTC. Its translation is CASSRPPGQGLLGGANVLTF.

This clonotype was detected once. V and J are TRBV29-1 and TRBJ2-5; 8 nucleotides match TRBD1. CDR1 is SQVTM and CDR2 is ANQGSEA in the germline V gene. The CDR3 covers 15 residues. The V segment lost 3 bases and the J segment 2 bases; nucleotides outside the gene matches: 8. CDR3 DNA sequence: TGCAGCGTTGAGGGGGACAGGTTACGGCAAGAGACCCAGTACTTC. Amino acids: CSVEGDRLRQETQYF.

The chain links TRBV10-3 to TRBJ2-2, with D tentatively TRBD1 (5 bases). Germline V gene sequence: CDR1 ENHRY, CDR2 SYGVKD. This CDR3 region has 13 residues. Trimming took 10 bases from V and 3 from J, leaving 12 bases between them. The DNA of the CDR3 is TGTGCCAGCGCCCGCAGGGACACCGGGGAGCTGTTTTTT. Translation gives CASARRDTGELFF.

The chain joins TRBV7-9 to TRBJ2-7; D ambiguous. CDR3 length equals 15 residues. Trimming took 0 bases from V and 1 from J, leaving 10 bases between them. Germline CDR1 is SEHNR and CDR2 is FQNEAQ (reference sequence). CDR3 in amino acids: CASSLASKRSYEQYF. The CDR3 DNA reads TGTGCCAGCAGCTTAGCGAGTAAAAGGTCCTACGAGCAGTACTTC.

This clonotype was observed a handful of times. The CDR3 loop is CASSFGRTLYGYTF. DNA of the CDR3: TGTGCCAGCAGTTTCGGACGGACCCTATATGGCTACACCTTC. The genes are TRBV12-3 or TRBV12-4 and TRBJ1-2, with D uncertain. CDR3 length: 14 residues. V was clipped by 3 bases and J by 5 bases, with 13 bases between them.